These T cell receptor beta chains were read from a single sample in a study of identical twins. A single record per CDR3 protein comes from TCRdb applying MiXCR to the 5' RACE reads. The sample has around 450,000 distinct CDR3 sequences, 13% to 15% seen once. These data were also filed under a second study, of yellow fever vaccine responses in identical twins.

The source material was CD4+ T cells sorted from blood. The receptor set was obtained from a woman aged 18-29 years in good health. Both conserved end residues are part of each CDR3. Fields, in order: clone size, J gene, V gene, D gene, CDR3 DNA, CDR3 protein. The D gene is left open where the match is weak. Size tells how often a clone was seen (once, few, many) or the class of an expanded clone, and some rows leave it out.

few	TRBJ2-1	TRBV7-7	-	TGTGCTAGCAGCTTAGGATTGCAGGGGTCGGGCAATGAGCAGTTCTTC	CASSLGLQGSGNEQFF
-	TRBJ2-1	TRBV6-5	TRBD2	TGTGCCAGCAGTTTCGCGGGGGATAAGGGAGGGGAGCAGTTCTTC	CASSFAGDKGGEQFF
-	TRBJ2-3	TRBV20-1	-	TGCAGTGCTAGGGAAGTGGAAAGGAACACAGATACGCAGTATTTT	CSAREVERNTDTQYF
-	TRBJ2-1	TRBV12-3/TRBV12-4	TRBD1	TGTGCCAGCAGTGCTTTCCGGGACAGCAAATCCAATGAGCAGTTCTTC	CASSAFRDSKSNEQFF
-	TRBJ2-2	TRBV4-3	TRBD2	TGCGCCAGCAGCCAAGTGCCAGGACTAGACTCCTCCGGGGAGCTGTTTTTT	CASSQVPGLDSSGELFF
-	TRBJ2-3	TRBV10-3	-	TGTGCCGCCAGCCAGACAGGGACTAGCACAGATACGCAGTATTTT	CAASQTGTSTDTQYF
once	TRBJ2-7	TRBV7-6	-	TGTGCCAGCAGCTTAGGGTCGGGGGTACAACGATCCTACGAGCAGTACTTC	CASSLGSGVQRSYEQYF
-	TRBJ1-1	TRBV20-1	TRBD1	TGCAGTGCTGGCCCCCCCGGGACAGGGAACACTGAAGCTTTCTTT	CSAGPPGTGNTEAFF
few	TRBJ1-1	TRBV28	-	TGTGCCAGCAGTAGACAGGCCACGGGGGACACTGAAGCTTTCTTT	CASSRQATGDTEAFF
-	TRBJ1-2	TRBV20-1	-	TGCAGTACACTAGGTCAGCCTGCTAACTATGGCTACACCTTC	CSTLGQPANYGYTF
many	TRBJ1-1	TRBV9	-	TGTGCCAGCAGCGTAGTCACTGAAGCTTTCTTT	CASSVVTEAFF
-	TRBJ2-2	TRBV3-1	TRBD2	TGTGCCAGCAGCCAAGAATTCCCGGGACTAGCGGGGACTTACACCGGGGAGCTGTTTTTT	CASSQEFPGLAGTYTGELFF
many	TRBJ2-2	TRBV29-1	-	TGCAGCGTTGAAATCACGGGGGCCGGGGAGCTGTTTTTT	CSVEITGAGELFF
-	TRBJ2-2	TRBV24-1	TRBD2	TGTGCCACCCAGAAACCGGGACTAGCAAAGAACACCGGGGAGCTGTTTTTT	CATQKPGLAKNTGELFF
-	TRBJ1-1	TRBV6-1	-	TGTGCCAGCGTGGAATACACTGAAGCTTTCTTT	CASVEYTEAFF
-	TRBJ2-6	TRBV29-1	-	TGCAGCACGATGGAAGGGGCCAACGTCCTGACTTTC	CSTMEGANVLTF
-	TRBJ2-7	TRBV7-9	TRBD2	TGTGCCAGCAGCTTAGTGGTGACTAGCGGGGTACACGAGCAGTACTTC	CASSLVVTSGVHEQYF
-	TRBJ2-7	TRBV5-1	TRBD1	TGCGCCAGCAGCTTGGCCGGGACAGGTCTCTTCTTC	CASSLAGTGLFF
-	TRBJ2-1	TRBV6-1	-	TGTGCCAGCAGTGACTTAGCCAATGAGCAGTTCTTC	CASSDLANEQFF
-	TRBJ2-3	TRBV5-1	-	TGCGCCAGCAAGGAGGGGTTGGGGACAGATACGCAGTATTTT	CASKEGLGTDTQYF
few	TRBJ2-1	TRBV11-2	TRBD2	TGTGCCAGCAGCGTAGGGACTAGCGGGAGGGCCTGGTACAATGAGCAGTTCTTC	CASSVGTSGRAWYNEQFF
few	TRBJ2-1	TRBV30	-	TGTGCCTGGGGGAGGTGGATGAATGAGCAGTTCTTC	CAWGRWMNEQFF
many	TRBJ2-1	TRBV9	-	TGTGCCAGCAGCGTAGTGAGTGGGGGCAATGAGCAGTTCTTC	CASSVVSGGNEQFF
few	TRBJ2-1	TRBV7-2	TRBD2	TGTGCCAGCAGCTTAAGGCGGGAGGGGTACAATGAGCAGTTCTTC	CASSLRREGYNEQFF
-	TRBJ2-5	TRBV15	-	TGTGCCACCAGCAGAGTGACCGGTCGCCAAGAGACCCAGTACTTC	CATSRVTGRQETQYF
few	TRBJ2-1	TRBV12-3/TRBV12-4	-	TGTGCCAGCAGTTCACCGAAAGGGGGCTACAATGAGCAGTTCTTC	CASSSPKGGYNEQFF
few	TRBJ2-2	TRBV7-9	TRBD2	TGTGCCAGCAGCCGTCATAGCGGGACGAACACCGGGGAGCTGTTTTTT	CASSRHSGTNTGELFF
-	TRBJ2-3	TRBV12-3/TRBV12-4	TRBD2	TGTGCCAGCAGTCCGACTAGCCTTAGCACAGATACGCAGTATTTT	CASSPTSLSTDTQYF
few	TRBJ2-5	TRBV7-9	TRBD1	TGTGCCAGCAGCCCCCGTGGACAGGGGGGCAGGAAGACCCAGTACTTC	CASSPRGQGGRKTQYF
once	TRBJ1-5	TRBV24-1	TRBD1	TGTGCCGTCGGCGCGGACAGGAGCAATCAGCCCCAGCATTTT	CAVGADRSNQPQHF
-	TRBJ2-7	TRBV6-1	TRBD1	TGTGCCAGCAGTCCCCCGGGACAGGGTAACGAGCAGTACTTC	CASSPPGQGNEQYF
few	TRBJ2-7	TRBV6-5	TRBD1	TGTGCCAGCAGTTACACTACGGGACAGCCCTACGAGCAGTACTTC	CASSYTTGQPYEQYF
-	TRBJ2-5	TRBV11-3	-	TGTGCCAGCAGCTTGCGTCCTAAATCTGAGACCCAGTACTTC	CASSLRPKSETQYF
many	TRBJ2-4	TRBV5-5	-	TGTGCCAGCAGCCGGGATACAGGGAATACGTACATTCAGTACTTC	CASSRDTGNTYIQYF
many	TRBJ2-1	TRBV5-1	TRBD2	TGCGCCAGCAGCCTAGGACTAGCGGGAGACGTCGATGAGCAGTTCTTC	CASSLGLAGDVDEQFF
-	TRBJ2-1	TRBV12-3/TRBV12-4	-	TGTGCCAGCAGCCCCCAACAGGGGGGGCATGAGCAGTTCTTC	CASSPQQGGHEQFF
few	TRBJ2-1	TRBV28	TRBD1	TGTGCCAGCAGTCGGGACAGCGGTTTCAACAATGAGCAGTTCTTC	CASSRDSGFNNEQFF
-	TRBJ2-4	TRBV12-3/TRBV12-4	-	TGTGCCAGCAGTGGGAACATTCAGTACTTC	CASSGNIQYF
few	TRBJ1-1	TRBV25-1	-	TGTGCCAGCAGTGAATTCGGGGTCACTGAAGCTTTCTTT	CASSEFGVTEAFF
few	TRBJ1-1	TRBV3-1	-	TGTGCCAGCAGCACTTCTCGGGTGAACACTGAAGCTTTCTTT	CASSTSRVNTEAFF
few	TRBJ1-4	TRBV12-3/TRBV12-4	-	TGTGCCAGCAGTTGGGGTCTTAATGAAAAACTGTTTTTT	CASSWGLNEKLFF
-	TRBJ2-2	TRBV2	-	TGTGCCAGCAGTGGAAGCAAAAAGGGGGCCGGGGAGCTGTTTTTT	CASSGSKKGAGELFF
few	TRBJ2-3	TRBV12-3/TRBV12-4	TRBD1	TGTGCCAGCAGCCCTAGACAGGGGGCAGATACGCAGTATTTT	CASSPRQGADTQYF
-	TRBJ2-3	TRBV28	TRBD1	TGTGCCAGCAGGGGACAGATAGATACGGGTACGCAGTATTTT	CASRGQIDTGTQYF
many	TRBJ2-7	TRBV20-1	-	TGCAGTGCTCCGGAACCGGACAACCCATACGAGCAGTACTTC	CSAPEPDNPYEQYF